This passage covers 9 T cell receptor beta chains from one sample sequenced in a study of blood T cell repertoires in COVID-19. Sequenced by immunoSEQ multiplex PCR; TCRdb stores in-frame clones only, minus some. The top ten hold about 1.5% of the sample, which has over 120,000 clones, roughly 90% seen once. Sequenced input: peripheral blood. These receptors originate from a human donor in a cohort sampled during active COVID-19.

The J gene is TRBJ1-6, the V gene TRBV30; D is possibly TRBD1 (5 bases). CDR1 is GTSNPN and CDR2 is SVGIG in the germline V gene (reference sequence). V was trimmed by 4 bases and J by 14 bases, leaving 21 bases between them. The CDR3 sequence is 14 residues long. The CDR3 spells CAWMRTVGGLALHF. The CDR3 DNA reads TGTGCCTGGATGAGGACCGTGGGGGGTCTGGCCCTCCACTTT.

This sequence joins TRBV5-1 and TRBJ2-2, with 7 bases lining up with TRBD2. Unmatched junction bases numbered 12, after V lost 7 bases and J lost 0 bases. The CDR3 length is 17 residues. Germline V CDR1 and CDR2: SGHRS, YFSETQ. The CDR3 bases are TGCGCCAGCTCCGCCGCCGGGCTAGCGGCGAACACCGGGGAGCTGTTTTTT. Translated: CASSAAGLAANTGELFF.

This clone has only one observation. The CDR3: CASSPEFTDTQYF. The CDR3 DNA reads TGTGCCAGCAGCCCAGAATTCACAGATACGCAGTATTTT. The rearrangement uses TRBV5-8 and TRBJ2-3; no clear D. V was pared by 4 bases and J by 2 bases, with 8 bases between. CDR3 length: 13 amino acids. Germline CDR1 reads SGHTS; CDR2 reads YDEGEE.

The chain carries TRBV7-2 and TRBJ2-7; D gene ambiguous. V lost 0 bases to trimming and J lost 3 bases, with 9 bases between them. The germline gives CDR1 SGHTA, CDR2 FQGNSA. This CDR3 comprises 14 residues. The CDR3 nucleotides are TGTGCCAGCAGCTTAGCAGCCAGGTTCTACGAGCAGTACTTC. Translation: CASSLAARFYEQYF.

This chain uses TRBV3-1 (or the pseudogene TRBV3-2) with TRBJ2-3; TRBD2 matches at 14 bases. There are 22 residues in the CDR3. Trimming cost V 0 bases and J 6 bases; bases outside gene matches: 20. The V gene's germline CDR1 is LGHDT and CDR2 YNNKEL (reference sequence). The CDR3: CASSQESSAVGLAGGRADTQYF. The DNA of the CDR3 is TGTGCCAGCAGCCAAGAGAGTAGTGCCGTCGGACTAGCGGGGGGACGAGCGGATACGCAGTATTTT.

V is TRBV3-1 (or the pseudogene TRBV3-2) and J is TRBJ1-5, with D tentatively TRBD1 (5 bases). The DNA end favors TRBJ2-3, so the J call may be wrong. Germline V CDR1 and CDR2: LGHDT, YNNKEL (reference sequence). The CDR3 is 15 amino acids. The CDR3 region is CASSQDARVNQPQYF. The CDR3 DNA sequence: TGTGCCAGCAGCCAAGATGCCAGGGTCAATCAGCCCCAGTATTTT.

This chain connects TRBV11-2 to TRBJ2-2; possibly TRBD1 for D (5 bases). The CDR3 spans 16 residues. Germline assignment: CDR1 SGHAT and CDR2 FQNNGV. The V end lost 0 bases, the J end lost 4 bases, and 12 bases lay between the germline ends. This chain's CDR3 is CASSLDRFGATGELFF. Here the CDR3 DNA reads TGTGCCAGCAGCTTAGATCGGTTTGGGGCCACCGGGGAGCTGTTTTTT.

V usage is TRBV15 and J usage is TRBJ1-5, with D hard to call. Germline-derived CDR1 and CDR2 are LNHNV and YYDKDF (reference sequence). V was pared by 4 bases and J by 2 bases, with 9 bases between. This CDR3 comprises 14 residues. CDR3 sequence (DNA): TGTGCCACCAGCAAACTCGGAGGCAATCAGCCCCAGCATTTT. Residues: CATSKLGGNQPQHF. The variable domain in full, completed from reference TRBV15 and TRBJ1-5, reads DAMVIQNPRYQVTQFGKPVTLSCSQTLNHNVMYWYQQKSSQAPKLLFHYYDKDFNNEADTPDNFQSRRPNTSFCFLDIRSPGLGDTAMYLCATSKLGGNQPQHFGDGTRLSIL.

The J gene is TRBJ2-5, the V gene TRBV6-5; 8 bases map to TRBD2. CDR1 and CDR2 (germline): MNHEY, SVGAGI. J lost 5 bases, V lost 2 bases, and 7 bases had no gene match. The CDR3 spans 15 residues. As DNA, the CDR3 is TGTGCCAGCAGTTACGTGGCGGGGGGTAAGGAGACCCAGTACTTC. Its protein is CASSYVAGGKETQYF.